These 20 T cell receptor beta chains originate from one sample sequenced in a study of blood T cell repertoires in COVID-19. The assay was immunoSEQ multiplex PCR, and TCRdb's table has in-frame clones only and misses some. The table records about 300,000 clones, 65% to 90% of them present only once. The source material was PBMCs or T cells enriched from blood (not recorded which). Source of these receptors: a man aged 30 to 45 who had recovered from COVID-19.

V gene TRBV18 combines with J gene TRBJ1-3, with D perhaps matching TRBD1 (5 bases). The CDR3 extends over 15 amino acids. Germline V gene data show CDR1 as KGHSH and CDR2 as LQKENI. The germline V and J ends were trimmed by 3 bases and 1 base, with 10 bases remaining between them. CDR3 DNA sequence: TGTGCCAGCTCACCTCCTAAGGGGTCTGGAAACACCATATATTTT. Translated, it gives CASSPPKGSGNTIYF.

The rearrangement uses TRBV7-2 and TRBJ1-6, with 9 bases lining up with TRBD1. V lost 3 bases and J lost 9; bases outside the gene matches: 6. Germline V gene lookup returns CDR1 SGHTA and CDR2 FQGNSA. This CDR3 is 15 amino acids long. CDR3 in amino acids: CASSLDRGIGSPLHF. CDR3 coding DNA: TGTGCCAGCAGCTTGGACAGGGGAATAGGTTCACCCCTCCACTTT.

The rearrangement uses TRBV7-9 and TRBJ1-5, with 7 bases matching TRBD1. Trimming removed 3 bases from V and 6 bases from J; junction bases left unmatched: 5. The CDR3 sequence is 14 residues long. The V gene's germline CDR1 is SEHNR and CDR2 FQNEAQ (reference sequence). The CDR3 nucleotides read TGTGCCAGCAGCTTCGACAGGGCCGGTCAGCCCCAGCATTTT. Translating gives CASSFDRAGQPQHF.

J is TRBJ2-1 and V is TRBV3-1 (or the pseudogene TRBV3-2), with 7 bases lining up with TRBD1. Looked up from germline, CDR1 is LGHDT and CDR2 is YNNKEL (reference sequence). The CDR3 spans 12 residues. Trimming at V came to 2 bases and at J to 8 bases, leaving 0 bases not matched to a gene. CDR3 sequence: CASSQRGHEQFF. The CDR3 region has the DNA TGTGCCAGCAGCCAAAGGGGGCATGAGCAGTTCTTC.

The chain combines TRBV29-1 with TRBJ2-3; D ambiguous. The V end lost 3 bases, the J end lost 0 bases, and 13 bases lay between the germline ends. Germline V gene data show CDR1 as SQVTM and CDR2 as ANQGSEA. CDR3 length equals 15 residues. The DNA for the CDR3 is TGCAGCGTTGACTGGAGCAAGGAGAGCACAGATACGCAGTATTTT. Translation: CSVDWSKESTDTQYF.

The V call is TRBV19, the J call TRBJ1-1; 7 bases map to TRBD1. There are 14 residues in the CDR3. Looked up from germline, CDR1 is LNHDA and CDR2 is SQIVND (reference sequence). V lost 1 base, J lost 5 bases, and 4 bases stayed unmatched. The CDR3 here is CASSIGRGLTEAFF. In nucleotides, the CDR3 is TGTGCCAGTAGTATAGGCAGGGGGTTAACTGAAGCTTTCTTT. Full variable domain (remainder filled in from reference TRBV19 and TRBJ1-1): DGGITQSPKYLFRKEGQNVTLSCEQNLNHDAMYWYRQDPGQGLRLIYYSQIVNDFQKGDIAEGYSVSREKKESFPLTVTSAQKNPTAFYLCASSIGRGLTEAFFGQGTRLTVV.

V is TRBV5-1 and J is TRBJ2-4, with D possibly matching TRBD2 (6 bases). Trimming cost V 0 bases and J 3 bases, with 19 bases left between them. Germline V gene data show CDR1 as SGHRS and CDR2 as YFSETQ. The CDR3 contains 18 residues. The CDR3 region has the DNA TGCGCCAGCAGCTTGGAGGAAAGGGCTTGGGGAGGCAAAAACATTCAGTACTTC. Amino acid sequence: CASSLEERAWGGKNIQYF.

This sequence joins TRBV2 and TRBJ2-2; TRBD2 matches 16 bases. V was clipped by 6 bases and J by 0 bases; unmatched bases: 4. Germline loops: CDR1 SNHLY, CDR2 FYNNEI. The CDR3 totals 18 residues. In nucleotides, the CDR3 is TGTGCCAGCAGAGCGGGACTAGCGGGAGGGACGAACACCGGGGAGCTGTTTTTT. Protein: CASRAGLAGGTNTGELFF.

The chain joins TRBV5-1 to TRBJ1-1; D may be TRBD1 (6 bases). Trimming took 4 bases from V and 4 from J, leaving 11 bases between them. Germline V gene sequence: CDR1 SGHRS, CDR2 YFSETQ. CDR3 length equals 13 residues. The CDR3 nucleotides read TGCGCCAGCAGCCCGCCGGACAGCACTGAAGCTTTCTTT. Amino acids: CASSPPDSTEAFF.

The chain carries TRBV18 and TRBJ1-2, with 8 bases matching TRBD1. V dropped 4 bases and J dropped 6; count of bases not matched to a gene: 13. This CDR3 contains 16 residues. Germline CDR1 reads KGHSH; CDR2 reads LQKENI. The chain's CDR3 is CASSLLGQGMSDGYTF. The CDR3 coding sequence is TGTGCCAGCTCACTTCTCGGACAGGGCATGTCGGATGGCTACACCTTC.

This chain uses TRBV10-3 with TRBJ2-3, with 8 bases fitting TRBD2. V shed 4 bases and J 3 bases; nucleotides not matched to a gene: 15. This CDR3 has 18 amino acids. Per germline, CDR1 ENHRY and CDR2 SYGVKD. The CDR3 spells CAISGPTGREAGTDTQYF. The CDR3 coding sequence is TGTGCCATCAGTGGGCCCACTGGGCGGGAGGCGGGGACAGATACGCAGTATTTT.

This rearrangement joins TRBV28 to TRBJ2-7, with D possibly TRBD1 on 6 matching bases. Trimming took off 5 bases at V and 2 bases at J, with 22 bases between the two ends. CDR1 is MDHEN and CDR2 is SYDVKM in the germline V gene. The CDR3 loop spans 17 amino acids. The DNA for the CDR3 is TGTGCCAGCAGTCCCGCCGGGACAACTGGATCAACCTACGAGCAGTACTTC. It encodes CASSPAGTTGSTYEQYF. The full variable domain, rest sourced from reference TRBV28 and TRBJ2-7, is DVKVTQSSRYLVKRTGEKVFLECVQDMDHENMFWYRQDPGLGLRLIYFSYDVKMKEKGDIPEGYSVSREKKERFSLILESASTNQTSMYLCASSPAGTTGSTYEQYFGPGTRLTVT.

This clone has more than one count but fewer than ten. The chain recombines TRBV18 with TRBJ1-2; 12 positions agree with TRBD1. Per germline, CDR1 KGHSH and CDR2 LQKENI. Trimming cost V 6 bases and J 6 bases; bases outside gene matches: 5. This CDR3 is built from 14 residues. The CDR3 protein is CASSSGTGGDGYTF. As DNA, the CDR3 is TGTGCCAGCTCTTCCGGGACAGGGGGCGATGGCTACACCTTC. The full variable domain, in which reference TRBV18 and TRBJ1-2 provide the parts outside the CDR3, is NAGVMQNPRHLVRRRGQEARLRCSPMKGHSHVYWYRQLPEEGLKFMVYLQKENIIDESGMPKERFSAEFPKEGPSILRIQQVVRGDSAAYFCASSSGTGGDGYTFGSGTRLTVV.

The chain has TRBV19 and TRBJ1-6; D possibly corresponds to TRBD1 (5 bases). The CDR3 runs to 13 residues. Between the trimmed V and J ends, which lost 3 bases and 8 bases, there was a span of 8 bases. Germline V CDR1 and CDR2: LNHDA, SQIVND (reference sequence). This chain's CDR3 is CASSIQGHSPLHF. The CDR3 nucleotides are TGTGCCAGTAGTATTCAGGGCCATTCACCCCTCCACTTT.

Turning to this clone: Compared with germline, one end of the junction differs, possibly owing to a read error. The V gene is TRBV30, the J gene TRBJ2-2; possible D gene TRBD2, 5 bases. The CDR3 extends over 12 amino acids. Germline-derived CDR1 and CDR2 are GTSNPN and SVGIG (reference sequence). CDR3 in amino acids: CTWSAGPGELFF. CDR3 DNA: TGTACCTGGAGTGCGGGTCCCGGGGAGCTGTTTTTT.

This CDR3 is CASKNIAGGPPYEQYF. DNA of the CDR3: TGTGCCAGCAAGAATATAGCGGGAGGGCCGCCCTACGAGCAGTACTTC. The chain carries TRBV2 and TRBJ2-7; 11 positions match TRBD2. The CDR3 totals 16 residues. Germline V CDR1 and CDR2: SNHLY, FYNNEI. The V gene end was trimmed by 7 bases and the J gene end by 2 bases; junction bases not matched to a gene: 10.

This chain links TRBV29-1 with TRBJ1-2; 11 bases agree with TRBD1. Germline V lookup: CDR1 SQVTM, CDR2 ANQGSEA. J was trimmed by 6 bases and V by 3 bases; bases with no gene match: 9. The CDR3 runs to 15 residues. The CDR3 loop is CSVEPAGTGGNGYTF. The CDR3 nucleotides are TGCAGCGTTGAGCCCGCCGGGACAGGGGGAAATGGCTACACCTTC.

This chain uses TRBV19 with TRBJ2-2, with 8 bases aligning to TRBD1. The CDR3 extends over 18 amino acids. Germline V gene sequence: CDR1 LNHDA, CDR2 SQIVND (reference sequence). J was trimmed by 6 bases and V by 6 bases; bases with no gene match: 18. The CDR3 sequence is CASSHTAGQGAMSGELFF. CDR3 nucleotide sequence: TGTGCCAGTAGCCATACCGCCGGGCAGGGGGCAATGTCCGGGGAGCTGTTTTTT. Combining the CDR3 with reference TRBV19 and TRBJ2-2 gives the whole variable domain DGGITQSPKYLFRKEGQNVTLSCEQNLNHDAMYWYRQDPGQGLRLIYYSQIVNDFQKGDIAEGYSVSREKKESFPLTVTSAQKNPTAFYLCASSHTAGQGAMSGELFFGEGSRLTVL.

This clone was found once. The chain recombines TRBV7-2 with TRBJ2-6, with 9 bases identical to TRBD1. The CDR3 is 17 amino acids. The trim removed 7 bases at V and 1 base at J, leaving 8 bases unmatched. Per germline, CDR1 SGHTA and CDR2 FQGNSA. DNA for the CDR3: TGTGCCAGCACCCCGGGACAGGGCCTTTCTGGGGCCAACGTCCTGACTTTC. Its protein is CASTPGQGLSGANVLTF. Looking up the rest from reference TRBV7-2 and TRBJ2-6 gives the full variable domain: GAGVSQSPSNKVTEKGKDVELRCDPISGHTALYWYRQSLGQGLEFLIYFQGNSAPDKSGLPSDRFSAERTGGSVSTLTIQRTQQEDSAVYLCASTPGQGLSGANVLTFGAGSRLTVL.

Worth noting for this clone: As the CDR3 is not closed by the conserved phenylalanine or tryptophan, this likely results from a read error. The limits of the CDR3 on the DNA are not certain, so only TCRdb's listed CDR3 is given. The chain is built from TRBV30 and TRBJ1-2; the D call in the table, TRBD1, was not verified against the DNA. Inclusive of both ends, the CDR3 amounts to 14 amino acids. Germline CDR1 and CDR2: GTSNPN and SVGIG (reference sequence). CDR3 sequence: CAWSVTPTGTGPIA.